Below are 32 T cell receptor beta chains sequenced from a single sample in a study of blood T cell repertoires in COVID-19. TCRdb's copy holds only in-frame clones and misses some; the assay was immunoSEQ multiplex PCR. The data contain around 230,000 clones, about 90% of them singletons. The specimen was PBMCs or T cells enriched from blood (not recorded which). The receptors were gathered from a woman aged 30 to 39 with acute COVID-19.

This chain uses TRBV30 with TRBJ1-4; 8 nucleotides agree with TRBD1. Germline V gene sequence: CDR1 GTSNPN, CDR2 SVGIG (reference sequence). The ends lost 7 bases at V and 6 bases at J; junction bases unmatched: 7. CDR3 length: 13 residues. The CDR3 DNA follows: TGTGCCTTACACAGGGGGTTGTATGAAAAACTGTTTTTT. Its protein is CALHRGLYEKLFF. The complete variable domain, with remaining parts taken from reference TRBV30 and TRBJ1-4, reads SQTIHQWPATLVQPVGSPLSLECTVEGTSNPNLYWYRQAAGRGLQLLFYSVGIGQISSEVPQNLSASRPQDRQFILSSKKLLLSDSGFYLCALHRGLYEKLFFGSGTQLSVL.

This clone was found a few times. The rearrangement links TRBV6-5 to TRBJ2-7, with 8 bases fitting TRBD1. The CDR3 extends over 14 amino acids. Germline lookup yields CDR1 MNHEY and CDR2 SVGAGI. V trimming: 5 bases; J trimming: 5 bases; junction bases outside the gene matches: 8. The CDR3, as DNA: TGTGCCAGCAGTCCCGGACAGGGAGGAAACGAGCAGTACTTC. It encodes CASSPGQGGNEQYF.

The V and J genes are TRBV7-9 and TRBJ1-5; 8 bases fit TRBD1. The CDR3 contains 15 residues. The germline CDR1 and CDR2 sequences are SEHNR and FQNEAQ (reference sequence). V was pared by 5 bases and J by 0 bases, with 3 bases of the junction left unmatched. The CDR3 loop is CASSATGDSNQPQHF. CDR3 bases: TGTGCCAGCAGCGCGACAGGGGATAGCAATCAGCCCCAGCATTTT.

J is TRBJ1-3 and V is TRBV11-2; 9 bases match TRBD1. Germline CDR1 is SGHAT and CDR2 is FQNNGV. The CDR3 has 16 amino acids. Germline trimming cut 4 bases from V and 1 base from J; bases unmatched to any gene: 5. The CDR3 bases are TGTGCCAGCAGCTCGGGGACAGGGACTTCTGGAAACACCATATATTTT. Its protein is CASSSGTGTSGNTIYF.

The gene calls are TRBV5-1 and TRBJ2-7; 8 bases map to TRBD1. The trim removed 4 bases at V and 7 bases at J, leaving 13 bases unmatched. CDR1 and CDR2 (germline): SGHRS, YFSETQ. This CDR3 has 15 residues. For the CDR3, the DNA is TGCGCCAGCAGCGGAATAAGGACAGGGACGGGAGAGCAGTACTTC. It specifies CASSGIRTGTGEQYF.

J is TRBJ1-3 and V is TRBV19, with D perhaps TRBD1 (5 bases). Trimming removed 2 bases at V and 2 bases at J, with 7 bases between. Germline CDR1 reads LNHDA; CDR2 reads SQIVND (reference sequence). The CDR3 contains 14 residues. CDR3 protein: CASSIKGAGNTIYF. In DNA, the CDR3 is TGTGCCAGTAGTATAAAAGGGGCTGGAAACACCATATATTTT.

The chain uses TRBV7-6 and TRBJ2-1; D is unclear. The CDR3 totals 16 residues. Trimming pared 4 bases from V and 0 bases from J, leaving 13 bases between. CDR1 is SGHVS and CDR2 is FNYEAQ in the germline V gene. The CDR3 sequence is CASSSEREPSYNEQFF. CDR3 in DNA: TGTGCCAGCAGCTCCGAGCGAGAGCCCTCCTACAATGAGCAGTTCTTC.

The rearrangement joins TRBV7-3 to TRBJ1-5; TRBD1 aligns across 9 bases. The CDR3 length is 18 residues. With V trimmed by 1 base and J by 1 base, 8 bases remained unmatched. Germline CDR1 and CDR2: SGHTA and FQGTGA. The CDR3 DNA reads TGTGCCAGCAGCTTAAACACAGGGGGCTATGCAAGCAATCAGCCCCAGCATTTT. Its protein is CASSLNTGGYASNQPQHF. The full variable domain, its missing parts supplied by reference TRBV7-3 and TRBJ1-5, is GAGVSQTPSNKVTEKGKYVELRCDPISGHTALYWYRQSLGQGPEFLIYFQGTGAADDSGLPNDRFFAVRPEGSVSTLKIQRTERGDSAVYLCASSLNTGGYASNQPQHFGDGTRLSIL.

This sequence joins TRBV28 and TRBJ2-2; 7 bases map to TRBD2. CDR1 MDHEN and CDR2 SYDVKM come from the germline V gene. The CDR3 totals 16 residues. The V gene end was trimmed by 5 bases and the J gene end by 4 bases; junction bases not matched to a gene: 10. The CDR3 loop is CASSNPGLLSTGELFF. The CDR3 DNA reads TGTGCCAGCAGTAACCCGGGACTACTTTCCACCGGGGAGCTGTTTTTT.

V usage is TRBV14 and J usage is TRBJ1-2, with a weak D call TRBD1 (6 bases). The germline V gene encodes CDR1 SGHDN and CDR2 FVKESK. CDR3 size: 13 residues. V gave up 4 bases and J gave up 4 bases, with 10 bases separating them. The CDR3 loop reads CASSLQGAYGYTF. CDR3 DNA sequence: TGTGCCAGCAGCCTACAGGGTGCCTATGGCTACACCTTC.

The chain carries TRBV6-5 and TRBJ1-1; TRBD1 aligns across 8 bases. The length of the CDR3 is 13 residues. Looked up from germline, CDR1 is MNHEY and CDR2 is SVGAGI. Trimming took 7 bases from V and 2 from J; bases not matched to a gene: 3. This CDR3 reads CASNQGANTEAFF. CDR3 DNA: TGTGCCAGCAATCAGGGGGCAAACACTGAAGCTTTCTTT.

This chain joins TRBV5-5 and TRBJ2-7; TRBD1 matches 10 bases. The V and J ends lost 0 bases and 7 bases, in that order; junction bases with no gene match: 13. Germline V gene lookup returns CDR1 SGHKS and CDR2 YYEKEE (reference sequence). This CDR3 has 17 residues. The CDR3 here is CASSLGAYGDRGGEQYF. The CDR3 DNA reads as TGTGCCAGCAGCTTGGGGGCTTATGGGGACAGGGGTGGTGAGCAGTACTTC.

Only one count was recorded for this clone. The DNA for the CDR3 is TGTGCCAGCAGCGTAACAATTAGAGGGGGGGATTTTGAGAGCTCCTACAATGAGCAGTTCTTC. Protein sequence: CASSVTIRGGDFESSYNEQFF. The genes are TRBV7-8 and TRBJ2-1; the D gene is possibly TRBD2 (7 bases). The CDR3 consists of 21 residues. The germline gives CDR1 SGHVS, CDR2 FQNEAQ. V lost 5 bases, J lost 0 bases, and 29 bases lay in between.

The chain uses TRBV5-6 and TRBJ1-3, with 8 bases identical to TRBD1. V shed 4 bases, J shed 9 bases, and the junction held 6 bases outside the gene matches. Germline assignment: CDR1 SGHDT and CDR2 YYEEEE. The CDR3 spans 13 residues. CDR3 sequence reads: CASSAGTGATIYF. Written as DNA, the CDR3 is TGTGCCAGCAGCGCCGGGACAGGCGCCACCATATATTTT.

Concerning this clone: The sample has other DNA sequences that encode this CDR3 too. The chain carries TRBV19 and TRBJ2-5; TRBD2 aligns across 8 bases. The CDR3 length is 15 residues. Per germline, CDR1 LNHDA and CDR2 SQIVND (reference sequence). V lost 3 bases and J lost 5; bases outside the gene matches: 8. The CDR3 DNA is TGTGCCAGTAGTATCTCCGGGGGGGCGAGGGAGACCCAGTACTTC. Protein sequence: CASSISGGARETQYF.

This chain uses TRBV5-6 with TRBJ2-5; possible D gene TRBD1, 5 bases. With 2 bases removed from V and 5 bases from J, the gap between germline ends came to 19 bases. The CDR3 runs 16 residues. Germline V gives CDR1 SGHDT, CDR2 YYEEEE. The CDR3 here is CASSFTGQGLEETQYF. In nucleotides, the CDR3 is TGTGCCAGCAGCTTCACCGGGCAGGGTTTGGAGGAGACCCAGTACTTC.

The chain combines TRBV7-2 with TRBJ2-3; D remains ambiguous. Per germline, CDR1 SGHTA and CDR2 FQGNSA. The CDR3 extends over 12 amino acids. The germline V and J ends were trimmed by 5 bases and 3 bases, with 6 bases remaining between them. CDR3 bases: TGTGCCAGCAGCCGAACAACAGATACGCAGTATTTT. Protein sequence: CASSRTTDTQYF.

This rearrangement joins TRBV15 to TRBJ1-4; 8 nucleotides agree with TRBD1. Germline lookup yields CDR1 LNHNV and CDR2 YYDKDF (reference sequence). This CDR3 contains 16 residues. Losses at the gene ends were 1 base for V and 8 bases for J; bases not matched to a gene: 9. This CDR3 reads CATSRGDWTGHEKLFF. The DNA of the CDR3 is TGTGCCACCAGCAGAGGAGATTGGACAGGGCACGAAAAACTGTTTTTT.

This clone was counted a single time. V is TRBV6-5 and J is TRBJ2-1; maybe TRBD2 (7 bases). The V and J ends lost 5 bases and 10 bases respectively, with 15 bases between them. The germline gives CDR1 MNHEY, CDR2 SVGAGI. The CDR3 covers 13 residues. In DNA form, the CDR3 reads TGTGCCAGCAGTCGTCGGGGGGCCGGAGAGCAGTTCTTC. Residues: CASSRRGAGEQFF.

This chain links TRBV7-9 with TRBJ1-2; TRBD1 aligns across 7 bases. Germline CDR1 reads SEHNR; CDR2 reads FQNEAQ (reference sequence). The CDR3 runs to 14 residues. J gave up 2 bases and V 1 base, and 1 base lay outside the gene matches. The CDR3 sequence: CASSLVQGNYGYTF. CDR3 coding DNA: TGTGCCAGCAGCTTAGTACAGGGGAACTATGGCTACACCTTC.

The rearrangement joins TRBV29-1 to TRBJ2-7; a weak D match, TRBD2 (5 bases). The CDR3 length is 13 residues. Germline CDR1 is SQVTM and CDR2 is ANQGSEA. With 4 bases removed from V and 2 bases from J, the gap between germline ends came to 12 bases. The CDR3 reads CSVGVSEAYEQYF. CDR3 sequence (DNA): TGCAGCGTTGGGGTTAGCGAAGCCTACGAGCAGTACTTC.

The CDR3 sequence is CASSQRQDRSSYNEQFF. The CDR3 region has the DNA TGTGCCAGCAGCCAAAGACAGGATCGGAGCTCCTACAATGAGCAGTTCTTC. The chain is built from TRBV14 and TRBJ2-1; TRBD1 is a possible D gene (6 bases). V lost 2 bases, J lost 0 bases, and 14 bases lay in between. Germline V gene data show CDR1 as SGHDN and CDR2 as FVKESK. The length of the CDR3 is 17 residues.

A word on this clone: The same CDR3 also results from other DNA sequences found in this sample. The chain is built from TRBV10-3 and TRBJ2-7; D ambiguous. This CDR3 has 12 amino acids. Between the trimmed V and J ends, which lost 3 bases and 0 bases, there was a span of 3 bases. The germline gives CDR1 ENHRY, CDR2 SYGVKD. CDR3 residues: CAISDSSYEQYF. The CDR3 DNA is TGTGCCATCAGTGACAGCTCCTACGAGCAGTACTTC.

The V call is TRBV30, the J call TRBJ2-1; TRBD2 aligns across 7 bases. Trimming cost V 4 bases and J 7 bases; bases outside gene matches: 10. The germline gives CDR1 GTSNPN, CDR2 SVGIG (reference sequence). The CDR3 covers 14 residues. This CDR3 is CAWTVDGGRNEQFF. The CDR3 nucleotides read TGTGCCTGGACCGTTGACGGGGGGAGGAATGAGCAGTTCTTC.

This rearrangement joins TRBV25-1 to TRBJ1-2; D is perhaps TRBD1 (5 bases). V was trimmed by 6 bases and J by 8 bases, leaving 19 bases between them. The CDR3 extends over 14 amino acids. Germline V gives CDR1 MGHDK, CDR2 SYGVNS. CDR3 amino acids: CASREDKGQRGYTF. In DNA form, the CDR3 reads TGTGCCAGCAGGGAAGATAAAGGACAACGGGGCTACACCTTC.

V and J are TRBV5-4 and TRBJ1-1; perhaps TRBD1 as D (6 bases). The ends were cut back, 10 bases at V and 0 bases at J, with 28 bases in the middle. The CDR3 consists of 18 residues. Germline CDR1 reads SGHNT; CDR2 reads YYREEE (reference sequence). CDR3 sequence reads: CACAPGGAVREVNTEAFF. The CDR3 DNA follows: TGTGCCTGTGCACCGGGGGGCGCGGTTCGAGAGGTGAACACTGAAGCTTTCTTT.

The V and J genes are TRBV2 and TRBJ1-1; 7 nucleotides align to TRBD1. With 6 bases clipped from V and 2 bases from J, the junction kept 6 bases outside the gene matches. This CDR3 is 14 amino acids long. CDR1 and CDR2 from the germline V gene are SNHLY and FYNNEI. Here the CDR3 DNA reads TGTGCCAGCAGCCGACAGGGACAAAACACTGAAGCTTTCTTT. Amino acids: CASSRQGQNTEAFF.

The chain has TRBV10-3 and TRBJ2-2; a possible D gene is TRBD1 (5 bases). V was pared by 0 bases and J by 3 bases, with 11 bases between. Germline CDR1 reads ENHRY; CDR2 reads SYGVKD. The CDR3 totals 16 residues. The CDR3 protein is CAISESNTGHTGELFF. In DNA form, the CDR3 reads TGTGCCATCAGTGAGTCGAATACAGGACACACCGGGGAGCTGTTTTTT.

This rearrangement joins TRBV29-1 to TRBJ2-2; TRBD2 agrees at 9 bases. Trimming removed 7 bases from V and 5 bases from J; junction bases left unmatched: 5. The CDR3 runs to 13 residues. Germline-derived CDR1 and CDR2 are SQVTM and ANQGSEA. The chain's CDR3 is CSALAGGTGELFF. CDR3 nucleotide sequence: TGCAGCGCACTAGCGGGCGGAACCGGGGAGCTGTTTTTT.

The V and J genes are TRBV25-1 and TRBJ1-2, with TRBD1 as a possible D gene (5 bases). Deletions cut 5 bases from V and 7 bases from J, with 20 bases between. Germline V gene data show CDR1 as MGHDK and CDR2 as SYGVNS. This CDR3 has 15 residues. The CDR3 sequence: CASSSRAGRWSGYTF. CDR3 DNA: TGTGCCAGCAGTTCTCGGGCAGGGAGGTGGTCTGGCTACACCTTC.

This clone was picked up one time. The rearrangement joins TRBV5-8 to TRBJ1-6; no firm D call. Trimming stripped 0 bases from V and 0 bases from J, with 7 bases between. Germline V gene data show CDR1 as SGHTS and CDR2 as YDEGEE. The length of the CDR3 is 16 residues. DNA of the CDR3: TGTGCCAGCAGCTTGGTGGGGAGCTCCTATAATTCACCCCTCCACTTT. As protein: CASSLVGSSYNSPLHF.

The V call is TRBV7-8, the J call TRBJ2-3; TRBD1 agrees at 8 bases. CDR1 and CDR2 from the germline V gene are SGHVS and FQNEAQ. After removal of 7 bases from V and 0 bases from J, the junction contained 6 bases not matched to a gene. The CDR3 runs to 15 residues. This CDR3 is CASNTDRASTDTQYF. The DNA for the CDR3 is TGTGCCAGCAACACGGACAGGGCGAGCACAGATACGCAGTATTTT.